This is a list of T cell receptor beta chains from one sample in a study of blood T cell repertoires in COVID-19. Method: immunoSEQ multiplex PCR; TCRdb's copy keeps in-frame clones and lacks some. The table has 130,000 to 150,000 clones, around nine tenths seen once. Sample: peripheral blood. The origin of the receptors is a woman aged 40 to 50 with acute or convalescent COVID-19. Each CDR3 is given with its conserved first and last residue. D genes are given only for firm matches.

j_gene: TRBJ1-1; v_gene: TRBV3-1/TRBV3-2; d_gene: -; CDR3aa: CASSQQGGKTEAFF; CDR3nt: TGTGCCAGCAGCCAACAGGGAGGAAAAACTGAAGCTTTCTTT
j_gene: TRBJ2-1; v_gene: TRBV3-1/TRBV3-2; d_gene: TRBD2; CDR3aa: CASSQDGTSVIDEQFF; CDR3nt: TGTGCCAGCAGCCAAGATGGGACTAGCGTTATCGATGAGCAGTTCTTC
j_gene: TRBJ1-1; v_gene: TRBV5-1; d_gene: TRBD1; CDR3aa: CASSPGTGGTEAFF; CDR3nt: TGCGCCAGCAGCCCTGGGACAGGGGGAACTGAAGCTTTCTTT
j_gene: TRBJ2-2; v_gene: TRBV5-1; d_gene: TRBD2; CDR3aa: CASSLTLAGGLKTGELFF; CDR3nt: TGCGCCAGCAGCCTCACTCTAGCGGGAGGGCTTAAAACCGGGGAGCTGTTTTTT
j_gene: TRBJ1-1; v_gene: TRBV28; d_gene: TRBD1; CDR3aa: CASSVSGGPEAFF; CDR3nt: TGTGCCAGCAGTGTATCAGGGGGCCCTGAAGCTTTCTTT
j_gene: TRBJ1-2; v_gene: TRBV5-6; d_gene: TRBD1; CDR3aa: CASRLTGTGGKENGYTF; CDR3nt: TGTGCCAGCAGGCTCACCGGGACAGGGGGCAAGGAAAATGGCTACACCTTC
j_gene: TRBJ1-5; v_gene: TRBV12-3/TRBV12-4; d_gene: -; CDR3aa: CASSPGWRLFAHF; CDR3nt: TGTGCCAGCAGTCCCGGATGGAGGTTGTTTGCGCATTTT
j_gene: TRBJ2-7; v_gene: TRBV19; d_gene: -; CDR3aa: CASSIEAAPYEQYF; CDR3nt: TGTGCCAGTAGTATAGAGGCGGCCCCCTACGAGCAGTACTTC
j_gene: TRBJ1-1; v_gene: TRBV6-1; d_gene: -; CDR3aa: CASSYSQSATEAFF; CDR3nt: TGTGCCAGCAGTTATTCACAGAGTGCAACTGAAGCTTTCTTT
j_gene: TRBJ2-1; v_gene: TRBV6-4; d_gene: -; CDR3aa: CASAEVSYNEQFF; CDR3nt: TGTGCCTCCGCGGAGGTCTCCTACAATGAGCAGTTCTTC
j_gene: TRBJ1-1; v_gene: TRBV6-2/TRBV6-3; d_gene: -; CDR3aa: CASSYSAKNTEAFF; CDR3nt: TGTGCCAGCAGTTACTCGGCCAAGAACACTGAAGCTTTCTTT
j_gene: TRBJ2-1; v_gene: TRBV5-1; d_gene: TRBD1; CDR3aa: CASSLADRGYNEQFF; CDR3nt: TGCGCCAGCAGCTTGGCGGACAGGGGCTACAATGAGCAGTTCTTC
j_gene: TRBJ2-7; v_gene: TRBV10-3; d_gene: -; CDR3aa: CAISELSASTYEQYF; CDR3nt: TGTGCCATCAGTGAGTTAAGTGCCAGTACCTACGAGCAGTACTTC